This is a list of T cell receptor beta chains from one sample in a study of neoadjuvant anti-PD-1 for oral cavity cancer. Only in-frame clones appear in the TCRdb table, and some are missing; sequencing was by immunoSEQ multiplex PCR. This sample yields 11,000 to 15,000 clones, of which about 70% are seen a single time; roughly 3.2% belongs to the top ten. The specimen comprised PBMCs, sampled before nivolumab (anti-PD-1) treatment. These receptors originate from a person aged 40 to 85 with oral cavity squamous cell carcinoma. The CDR3 runs from the conserved cysteine through the conserved F or W. Each record gives: CDR3 DNA, CDR3 protein, J gene, D gene, clone size, V gene. A D gene is named only where the DNA matches it firmly. A clone size is listed for some rows: how often the clone was seen (once, few, many), or a class if it is expanded.

CDR3 DNA: TGCGCCAGCAGCTTGGGGCTACGGGGGTTCAGCGATACTGAAGCTTTCTTT
CDR3 protein: CASSLGLRGFSDTEAFF
J gene: TRBJ1-1
D gene: .
clone size: .
V gene: TRBV5-1

CDR3 DNA: TGTGCCAGCAGCGTAGATGTAGCAATCTACAATGAGCAGTTCTTC
CDR3 protein: CASSVDVAIYNEQFF
J gene: TRBJ2-1
D gene: .
clone size: .
V gene: TRBV9

CDR3 DNA: TGTGCCAGCAGTGATGCTAACAGGGGATCCTACGAGCAGTACTTC
CDR3 protein: CASSDANRGSYEQYF
J gene: TRBJ2-7
D gene: TRBD1
clone size: .
V gene: TRBV25-1

CDR3 DNA: TGTGCCAGCAGCTCGTTAACAGGGGGCCTCCCCGGGGAGCTGTTTTTT
CDR3 protein: CASSSLTGGLPGELFF
J gene: TRBJ2-2
D gene: TRBD1
clone size: once
V gene: TRBV11-1

CDR3 DNA: TGTGCCAGCAGCGTACCAGGGAGGCGTAATTCACCCCTCCACTTT
CDR3 protein: CASSVPGRRNSPLHF
J gene: TRBJ1-6
D gene: .
clone size: .
V gene: TRBV11-2

CDR3 DNA: TGCGCCAGCAGCTTGGCTCAGACCACAGATACGCAGTATTTT
CDR3 protein: CASSLAQTTDTQYF
J gene: TRBJ2-3
D gene: .
clone size: .
V gene: TRBV5-1

CDR3 DNA: TGTGCCAGCAACCGACAGGGAACCGACTATGGCTACACCTTC
CDR3 protein: CASNRQGTDYGYTF
J gene: TRBJ1-2
D gene: TRBD1
clone size: .
V gene: TRBV6-5

CDR3 DNA: TGTGCCTGGAGTGTAAATCAAGACGGTGAAGCTTTCTTT
CDR3 protein: CAWSVNQDGEAFF
J gene: TRBJ1-1
D gene: .
clone size: .
V gene: TRBV30

CDR3 DNA: TGTGCCAGTGCCCGGGACGTACGAGGCTACGAGCAGTACTTC
CDR3 protein: CASARDVRGYEQYF
J gene: TRBJ2-7
D gene: .
clone size: .
V gene: TRBV6-5

CDR3 DNA: TGTGCCAGCAGCTTGGGATCAGGGCACAATCAGCCCCAGCATTTT
CDR3 protein: CASSLGSGHNQPQHF
J gene: TRBJ1-5
D gene: .
clone size: few
V gene: TRBV7-9

CDR3 DNA: TGTGCCAGCAGGGAAGGGGGAGGAAACACCATATATTTT
CDR3 protein: CASREGGGNTIYF
J gene: TRBJ1-3
D gene: .
clone size: .
V gene: TRBV2

CDR3 DNA: TGTGCCAGCAGTGGGATCGAAAGCACAGATACGCAGTATTTT
CDR3 protein: CASSGIESTDTQYF
J gene: TRBJ2-3
D gene: .
clone size: .
V gene: TRBV25-1

CDR3 DNA: TGTGCCAGCAGCGCGGGGGACAGACGGGAGACCCAGTACTTC
CDR3 protein: CASSAGDRRETQYF
J gene: TRBJ2-5
D gene: .
clone size: .
V gene: TRBV5-4